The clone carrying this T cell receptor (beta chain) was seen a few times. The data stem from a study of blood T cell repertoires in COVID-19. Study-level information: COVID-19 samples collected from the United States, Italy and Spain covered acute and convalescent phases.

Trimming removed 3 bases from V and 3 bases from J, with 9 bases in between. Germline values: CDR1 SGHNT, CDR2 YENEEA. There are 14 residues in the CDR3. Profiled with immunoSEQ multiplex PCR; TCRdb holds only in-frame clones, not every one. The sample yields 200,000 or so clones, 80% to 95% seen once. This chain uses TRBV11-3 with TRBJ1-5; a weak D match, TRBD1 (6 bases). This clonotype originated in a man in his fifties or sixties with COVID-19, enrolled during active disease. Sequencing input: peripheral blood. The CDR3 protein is CASSFRDNNQPQHF. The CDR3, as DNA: TGTGCCAGCAGCTTCCGGGACAACAATCAGCCCCAGCATTTT. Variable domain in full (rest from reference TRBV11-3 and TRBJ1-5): EAGVVQSPRYKIIEKKQPVAFWCNPISGHNTLYWYLQNLGQGPELLIRYENEEAVDDSQLPKDRFSAERLKGVDSTLKIQPAELGDSAVYLCASSFRDNNQPQHFGDGTRLSIL.